This T cell receptor (beta chain) emerged from a study of shared clonotypes between healthy human individuals. All donors were Caucasian adults living in Nashville, Tennessee. V was pared by 4 bases and J by 4 bases, with 10 bases of the junction left unmatched. There are 15 residues in the CDR3. CDR1 and CDR2 (germline): SGHRS, YFSETQ. The assay was carried out at the deep level. Using immunoSEQ multiplex PCR, the repertoire was profiled, and TCRdb retains in-frame clones only, with some absent. The table lists about 1.5 million clones, 98% of them singletons. Sequencing was carried out using naive CD4+ T cells sorted from blood. Subset specified: CD45RA+ positively selected. The clonotype was recovered from a young man in good health. The rearrangement uses TRBV5-1 and TRBJ1-1; 7 bases align to TRBD1. The CDR3 loop is CASSEPGRQGTEAFF. As DNA, the CDR3 is TGCGCCAGCAGCGAACCAGGCCGACAGGGCACTGAAGCTTTCTTT.